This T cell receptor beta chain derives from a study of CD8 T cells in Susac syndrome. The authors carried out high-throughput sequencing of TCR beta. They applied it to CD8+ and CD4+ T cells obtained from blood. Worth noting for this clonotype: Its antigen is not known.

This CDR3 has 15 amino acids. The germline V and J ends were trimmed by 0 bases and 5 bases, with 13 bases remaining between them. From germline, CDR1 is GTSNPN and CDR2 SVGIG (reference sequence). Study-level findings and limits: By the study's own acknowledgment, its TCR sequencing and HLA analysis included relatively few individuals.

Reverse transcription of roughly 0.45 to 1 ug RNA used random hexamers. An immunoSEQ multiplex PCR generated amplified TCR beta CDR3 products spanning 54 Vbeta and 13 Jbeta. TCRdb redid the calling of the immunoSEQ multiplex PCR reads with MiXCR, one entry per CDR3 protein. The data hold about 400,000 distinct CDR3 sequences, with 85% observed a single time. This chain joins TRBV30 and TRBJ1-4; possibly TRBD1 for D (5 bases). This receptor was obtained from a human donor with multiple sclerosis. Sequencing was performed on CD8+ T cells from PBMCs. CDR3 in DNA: TGTGCCTGGAGTGTATTCCGGGGCGCGAATGAAAAACTGTTTTTT. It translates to CAWSVFRGANEKLFF.